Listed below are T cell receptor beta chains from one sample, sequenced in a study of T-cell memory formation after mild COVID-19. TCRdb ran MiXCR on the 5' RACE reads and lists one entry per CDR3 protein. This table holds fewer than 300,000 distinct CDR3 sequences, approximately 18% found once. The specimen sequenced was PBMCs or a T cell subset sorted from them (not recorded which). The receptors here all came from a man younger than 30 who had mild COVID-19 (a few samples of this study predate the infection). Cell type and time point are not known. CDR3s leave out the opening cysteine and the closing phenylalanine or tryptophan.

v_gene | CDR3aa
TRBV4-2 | ASSQPPARQETQY
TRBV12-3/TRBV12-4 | ASSTQQGNTEAF
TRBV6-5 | ASSPLRAGGNQPQH
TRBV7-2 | ASSLGQTFPDTQY
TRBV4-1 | ASSHGAGRTDTQY
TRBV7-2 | ASSLELAGGLEQY
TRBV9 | ASSVGAQADTQY
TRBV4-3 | ASSQVSGTWNEQF
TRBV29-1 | SVVSHEKDAQY
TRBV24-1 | ATSDWDSADTQY
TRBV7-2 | ASSGWGARGRQTQY
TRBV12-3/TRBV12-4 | ASSLSQGGTGELF
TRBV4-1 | ASSQERAGGDEKLF